The T cell receptor (beta chain) described here comes from a study of blood T cells in healthy people across ages. Together with a sample-barcoded 5' primer, a J-beta primer mix was included in a second PCR lasting roughly 6 to 12 cycles. TCRdb re-called the 5' RACE reads with MiXCR, one entry per CDR3 protein. The table includes 1.8 million or so distinct CDR3 sequences, about 39% detected once. Findings of the study overall: Per million T cells, the diversity of TCR beta decreased roughly linearly as age advanced.

V lost 3 bases and J 6 bases, leaving 20 bases between the germline ends. The CDR3 runs 16 residues. In germline, CDR1 is SGHDN, CDR2 FVKESK. This clonotype was seen only a few times. The antigen is not known. The sequence derives from a human donor in good health. What was sequenced was blood. The rearrangement uses TRBV14 and TRBJ2-5; D is unresolved. CDR3 protein: CASSHIAVPSLKTQYF. CDR3 coding DNA: TGTGCCAGCAGCCATATTGCAGTTCCCAGCCTAAAGACCCAGTACTTC.